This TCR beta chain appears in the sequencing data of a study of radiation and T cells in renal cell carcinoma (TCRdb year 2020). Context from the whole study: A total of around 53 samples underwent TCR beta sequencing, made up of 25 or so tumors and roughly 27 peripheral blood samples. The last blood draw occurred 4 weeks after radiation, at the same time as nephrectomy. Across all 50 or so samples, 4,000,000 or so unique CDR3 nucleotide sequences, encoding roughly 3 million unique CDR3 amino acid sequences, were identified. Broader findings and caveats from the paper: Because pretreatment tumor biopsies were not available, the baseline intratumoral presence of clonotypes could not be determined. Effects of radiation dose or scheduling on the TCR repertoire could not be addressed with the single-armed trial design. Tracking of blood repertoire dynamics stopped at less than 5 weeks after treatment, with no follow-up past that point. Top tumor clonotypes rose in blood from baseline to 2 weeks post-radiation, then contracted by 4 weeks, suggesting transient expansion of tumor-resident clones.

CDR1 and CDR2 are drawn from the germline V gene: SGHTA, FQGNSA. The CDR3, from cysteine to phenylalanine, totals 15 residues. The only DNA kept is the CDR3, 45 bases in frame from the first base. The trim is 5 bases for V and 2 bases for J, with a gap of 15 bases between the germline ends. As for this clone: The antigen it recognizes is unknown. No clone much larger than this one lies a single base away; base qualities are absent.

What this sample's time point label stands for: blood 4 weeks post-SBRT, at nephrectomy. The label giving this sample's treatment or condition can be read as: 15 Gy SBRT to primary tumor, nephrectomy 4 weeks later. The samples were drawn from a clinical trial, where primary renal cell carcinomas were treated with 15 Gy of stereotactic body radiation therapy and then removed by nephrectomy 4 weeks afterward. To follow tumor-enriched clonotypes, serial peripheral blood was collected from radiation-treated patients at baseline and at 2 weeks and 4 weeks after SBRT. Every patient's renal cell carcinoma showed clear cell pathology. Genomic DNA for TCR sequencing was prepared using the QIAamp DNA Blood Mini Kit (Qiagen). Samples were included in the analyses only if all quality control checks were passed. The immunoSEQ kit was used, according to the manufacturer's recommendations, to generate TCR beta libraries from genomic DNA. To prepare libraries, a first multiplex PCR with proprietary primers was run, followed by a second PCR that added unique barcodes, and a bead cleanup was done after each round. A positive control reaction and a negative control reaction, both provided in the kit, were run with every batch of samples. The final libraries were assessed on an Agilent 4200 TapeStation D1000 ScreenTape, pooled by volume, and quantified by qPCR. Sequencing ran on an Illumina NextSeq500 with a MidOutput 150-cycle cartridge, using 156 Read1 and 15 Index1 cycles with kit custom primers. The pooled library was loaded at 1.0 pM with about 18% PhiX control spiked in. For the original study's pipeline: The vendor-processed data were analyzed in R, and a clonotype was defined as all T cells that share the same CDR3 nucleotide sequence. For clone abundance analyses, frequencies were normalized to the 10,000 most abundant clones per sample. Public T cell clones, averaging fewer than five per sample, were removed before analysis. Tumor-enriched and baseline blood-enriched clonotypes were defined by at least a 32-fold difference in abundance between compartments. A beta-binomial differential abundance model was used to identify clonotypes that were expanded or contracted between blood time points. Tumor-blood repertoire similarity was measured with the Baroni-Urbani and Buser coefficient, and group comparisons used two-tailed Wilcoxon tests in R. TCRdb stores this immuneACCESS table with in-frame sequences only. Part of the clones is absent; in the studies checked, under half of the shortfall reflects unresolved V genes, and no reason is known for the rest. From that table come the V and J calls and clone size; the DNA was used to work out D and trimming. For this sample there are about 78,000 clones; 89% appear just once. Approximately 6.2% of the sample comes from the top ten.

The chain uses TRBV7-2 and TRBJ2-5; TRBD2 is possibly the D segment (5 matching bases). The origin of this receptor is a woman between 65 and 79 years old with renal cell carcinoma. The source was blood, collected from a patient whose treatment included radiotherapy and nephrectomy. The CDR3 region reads CASSGNGERQETQYF. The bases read TGTGCCAGCAGCGGAAACGGGGAAAGACAAGAGACCCAGTACTTC.